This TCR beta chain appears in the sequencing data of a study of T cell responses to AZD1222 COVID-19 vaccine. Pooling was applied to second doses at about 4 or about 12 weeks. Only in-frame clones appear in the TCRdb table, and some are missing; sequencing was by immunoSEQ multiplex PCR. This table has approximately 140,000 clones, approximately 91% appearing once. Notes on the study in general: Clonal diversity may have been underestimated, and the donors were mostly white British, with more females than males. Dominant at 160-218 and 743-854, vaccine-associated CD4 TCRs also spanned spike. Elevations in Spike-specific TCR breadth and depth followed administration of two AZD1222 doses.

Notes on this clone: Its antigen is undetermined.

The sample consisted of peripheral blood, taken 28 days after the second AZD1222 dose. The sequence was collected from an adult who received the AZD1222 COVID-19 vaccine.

CDR3 sequence (DNA): TGTGCCAACGGAGACTCCATTCAAGGGAATGAGCAGTTCTTC. This gives the protein CANGDSIQGNEQFF. The genes are TRBV10-3 and TRBJ2-1; D unresolved. This CDR3 is built from 14 residues. CDR1 is ENHRY and CDR2 is SYGVKD in the germline V gene. Trimming left V 10 bases short and J 7 bases short, with 20 bases between.